This is a list of T cell receptor beta chains from one sample in a study of T-cell memory formation after mild COVID-19. TCRdb fed the 5' RACE reads into MiXCR, producing one record per CDR3 protein. The sample contains about 350,000 distinct CDR3 sequences, 25% to 30% of which appear only once. The specimen was PBMCs or a T cell subset sorted from them (not recorded which). The receptors shown here come from an adult woman who had mild COVID-19 (a few samples of this study predate the infection). Cell type and time point are not known. The CDR3 runs from the conserved cysteine through the conserved F or W. A D gene is named only where the DNA matches it firmly. Some rows mark clone size as missing; the rest say once, few, many or name a class of expanded clone.

v_gene: TRBV30
j_gene: TRBJ1-5
d_gene: -
abundance: -
CDR3aa: CAWSSRGFDQPQHF
CDR3nt: TGTGCCTGGAGTAGCAGGGGTTTCGATCAGCCCCAGCATTTT

v_gene: TRBV7-9
j_gene: TRBJ1-1
d_gene: -
abundance: -
CDR3aa: CASSLGGSWGNTEAFF
CDR3nt: TGTGCCAGCAGCTTAGGGGGGAGTTGGGGGAACACTGAAGCTTTCTTT

v_gene: TRBV12-3/TRBV12-4
j_gene: TRBJ1-1
d_gene: -
abundance: few
CDR3aa: CASSFTVLNTEAFF
CDR3nt: TGTGCCAGCAGTTTTACAGTATTGAACACTGAAGCTTTCTTT

v_gene: TRBV6-5
j_gene: TRBJ2-2
d_gene: -
abundance: -
CDR3aa: CATRQVYTGELFF
CDR3nt: TGTGCCACCCGACAGGTTTACACCGGGGAGCTGTTTTTT

v_gene: TRBV5-1
j_gene: TRBJ2-1
d_gene: TRBD1
abundance: few
CDR3aa: CASSRTGGPSYNEQFF
CDR3nt: TGCGCCAGCAGTCGAACAGGGGGCCCTTCCTACAATGAGCAGTTCTTC

v_gene: TRBV12-3/TRBV12-4
j_gene: TRBJ2-1
d_gene: -
abundance: -
CDR3aa: CASSLRGVYEQFF
CDR3nt: TGTGCCAGCAGTTTGAGAGGGGTCTATGAGCAGTTCTTC

v_gene: TRBV9
j_gene: TRBJ2-3
d_gene: -
abundance: -
CDR3aa: CASSPTSLSTDTQYF
CDR3nt: TGTGCCAGCAGCCCTACTTCGCTTAGCACAGATACGCAGTATTTT

v_gene: TRBV4-1
j_gene: TRBJ1-2
d_gene: -
abundance: -
CDR3aa: CASSQDQWNYGYTF
CDR3nt: TGCGCCAGCAGCCAAGATCAGTGGAACTATGGCTACACCTTC

v_gene: TRBV7-8
j_gene: TRBJ2-5
d_gene: -
abundance: few
CDR3aa: CASSLSYLGKETQYF
CDR3nt: TGTGCCAGCAGCTTATCTTATCTGGGAAAAGAGACCCAGTACTTC

v_gene: TRBV14
j_gene: TRBJ1-2
d_gene: -
abundance: -
CDR3aa: CASSQDVGPAYGYTF
CDR3nt: TGTGCCAGCAGCCAAGACGTGGGTCCCGCCTATGGCTACACCTTC

v_gene: TRBV12-3/TRBV12-4
j_gene: TRBJ2-7
d_gene: TRBD1
abundance: few
CDR3aa: CASSLIGTGENEQYF
CDR3nt: TGTGCCAGCAGCCTGATCGGGACAGGGGAAAACGAGCAGTACTTC

v_gene: TRBV12-3/TRBV12-4
j_gene: TRBJ2-5
d_gene: -
abundance: -
CDR3aa: CASSLVGGGQETQYF
CDR3nt: TGTGCCAGCAGTTTGGTAGGGGGAGGGCAGGAGACCCAGTACTTC

v_gene: TRBV18
j_gene: TRBJ1-5
d_gene: -
abundance: few
CDR3aa: CASSESLGPGSNQPQHF
CDR3nt: TGTGCCAGCTCCGAATCCTTGGGACCTGGGAGCAATCAGCCCCAGCATTTT